The 12 T cell receptor beta chains below all came from one sample that was sequenced in a study of blood T cell repertoires in COVID-19. Method: immunoSEQ multiplex PCR; TCRdb's copy keeps in-frame clones and lacks some. Of 140,000 or so clones in the sample, 88% were seen once. Sequencing was performed on peripheral blood. All receptors derive from a man in his 60s with active or convalescent COVID-19.

CDR3 amino acids: CASSIRLAGGNTGELFF. Written as DNA, the CDR3 is TGTGCCAGTAGTATACGTCTAGCAGGGGGAAACACCGGGGAGCTGTTTTTT. The chain employs TRBV19 and TRBJ2-2; TRBD1 aligns across 7 bases. The CDR3 sequence is 17 residues long. V trimming: 2 bases; J trimming: 2 bases; junction bases outside the gene matches: 8. Germline-derived CDR1 and CDR2 are LNHDA and SQIVND (reference sequence). Combining the CDR3 with reference TRBV19 and TRBJ2-2 gives the whole variable domain DGGITQSPKYLFRKEGQNVTLSCEQNLNHDAMYWYRQDPGQGLRLIYYSQIVNDFQKGDIAEGYSVSREKKESFPLTVTSAQKNPTAFYLCASSIRLAGGNTGELFFGEGSRLTVL.

The chain is built from TRBV7-2 and TRBJ1-2, with D perhaps matching TRBD1 (5 bases). The length of the CDR3 is 15 residues. Per the germline V gene, CDR1 is SGHTA and CDR2 is FQGNSA. Trimming stripped 2 bases from V and 7 bases from J, with 17 bases between. In DNA form, the CDR3 reads TGTGCCAGCAGCTTAATCAAGGAAGATAGGGGTGGCTACACCTTC. It codes for CASSLIKEDRGGYTF.

The chain couples TRBV4-2 to TRBJ2-5; TRBD2 aligns across 7 bases. The V segment lost 4 bases and the J segment 5 bases; nucleotides outside the gene matches: 13. CDR3 length: 16 residues. Germline V gene sequence: CDR1 LGHNA, CDR2 YNFKEQ. CDR3 loop: CASSPGLGLEGETQYF. CDR3 nucleotide sequence: TGTGCCAGCAGCCCGGGTCTAGGACTAGAGGGCGAGACCCAGTACTTC.

J is TRBJ1-5 and V is TRBV7-2; the D gene is possibly TRBD1 (6 bases). V was cut by 10 bases and J by 2 bases, with 18 bases left in between. The germline CDR1 and CDR2 sequences are SGHTA and FQGNSA. This CDR3 spans 15 amino acids. The CDR3 region is CATTGGPLGNQPQHF. CDR3 nucleotide sequence: TGTGCCACCACGGGGGGGCCCCTGGGCAATCAGCCCCAGCATTTT.

The genes are TRBV6-6 and TRBJ2-5, with D maybe TRBD1 (6 bases). The germline V gene has CDR1 MNHNY and CDR2 SVGAGI (reference sequence). Between the trimmed V and J ends, which lost 0 bases and 4 bases, there was a span of 9 bases. The CDR3 is made up of 14 amino acids. The DNA for the CDR3 is TGTGCCAGCAGTTACTCGCCAGGGGCAGAGACCCAGTACTTC. Its translation: CASSYSPGAETQYF.

The rearrangement joins TRBV6-5 to TRBJ1-6, with a possible D match to TRBD1 (5 bases). Trimming shortened V by 5 bases and J by 4 bases, and 12 bases separated the two germline ends. The CDR3 has 15 residues. CDR1 MNHEY and CDR2 SVGAGI come from the germline V gene. CDR3 coding DNA: TGTGCCAGCAGTCAACAAGACAGTTATAATTCACCCCTCCACTTT. Its translation: CASSQQDSYNSPLHF.

The gene calls are TRBV6-5 and TRBJ2-1; TRBD1 aligns across 8 bases. The ends lost 4 bases at V and 2 bases at J; junction bases unmatched: 4. CDR3 length: 15 amino acids. Germline-derived CDR1 and CDR2 are MNHEY and SVGAGI. The CDR3 region is CASSFDRGPYNEQFF. In nucleotides, the CDR3 is TGTGCCAGCAGTTTCGACAGGGGTCCCTACAATGAGCAGTTCTTC.

The chain links TRBV11-3 to TRBJ1-3; D unresolved. From germline, CDR1 is SGHNT and CDR2 YENEEA. The CDR3 has 13 residues. Trimming removed 0 bases from V and 3 bases from J, with 3 bases in between. The chain's CDR3 is CASSLEHGNTIYF. DNA for the CDR3: TGTGCCAGCAGCTTAGAACATGGAAACACCATATATTTT. The complete variable domain, with remaining parts taken from reference TRBV11-3 and TRBJ1-3, reads EAGVVQSPRYKIIEKKQPVAFWCNPISGHNTLYWYLQNLGQGPELLIRYENEEAVDDSQLPKDRFSAERLKGVDSTLKIQPAELGDSAVYLCASSLEHGNTIYFGEGSWLTVV.

This CDR3 reads CASRNRGGRMGEQYF. The CDR3 DNA reads TGTGCCAGCAGGAACAGGGGCGGGAGGATGGGCGAGCAGTACTTC. The V call is TRBV27, the J call TRBJ2-7; TRBD2 is a possible D gene (8 bases). The CDR3 runs 15 residues. Germline assignment: CDR1 MNHEY and CDR2 SMNVEV (reference sequence). Deletions cut 6 bases from V and 6 bases from J, with 21 bases between.

This clone occurred once. The chain links TRBV21-1 to TRBJ1-1; the listed D gene, TRBD1, was not tested against the DNA. TRBV21-1 is flagged as a pseudogene. The CDR3 extends over 14 amino acids. Here the CDR3 DNA reads TGTGCCAGCAGCAAAGCGACAGGTAACACTGAAGCTTTCTTT. Encoded protein: CASSKATGNTEAFF.

The genes are TRBV4-2 and TRBJ1-6; 8 nucleotides line up with TRBD1. Looked up from germline, CDR1 is LGHNA and CDR2 is YNFKEQ. V was clipped by 0 bases and J by 9 bases; unmatched bases: 4. The length of the CDR3 is 15 residues. The CDR3 coding sequence is TGTGCCAGCAGCCAAGAAGTGGACAGGGCTTCACCCCTCCACTTT. This sequence encodes CASSQEVDRASPLHF.

The chain combines TRBV7-6 with TRBJ1-5, with a possible D match to TRBD1 (6 bases). The V gene's germline CDR1 is SGHVS and CDR2 FNYEAQ. The V end lost 5 bases, the J end lost 5 bases, and 13 bases lay between the germline ends. The length of the CDR3 is 14 residues. The CDR3 loop is CASSPGAGHQPQHF. The CDR3 coding sequence is TGTGCCAGCAGCCCAGGGGCAGGCCATCAGCCCCAGCATTTT.